This T cell receptor (beta chain) derives from a study of CD8+ T cells in alopecia areata. Turning to the study itself: Each of the treated patients was given oral tofacitinib, 5 to 10 mg twice daily, for moderate-to-severe alopecia areata.

Study observations and caveats: More clonal than normal scalp was lesional scalp, particularly alopecia totalis/universalis. Mice showed clearer TCR sharing than patients did, a gap that was possibly HLA-related. Resident alphabeta T cells of normal skin are also sequenced in scalp samples.

RNA extraction was followed by reverse transcription into cDNA, which acted as the sequencing template. Measured with immunoSEQ multiplex PCR; TCRdb has only the in-frame clones, and not every one. The sample lists about 97,000 clones, 41% occurring once. The germline V and J ends were trimmed by 4 bases and 5 bases, with 12 bases remaining between them. This CDR3 is 13 amino acids long. Germline assignment: CDR1 SGHRS and CDR2 YFSETQ. Turning to this clone: The target antigen is unknown.

Sequencing was done on a sample of CD4+ T cells sorted from blood. The chain uses TRBV5-1 and TRBJ2-5; possible D gene TRBD1, 5 bases. The clonotype was recovered from a human donor with alopecia areata. The CDR3 nucleotides read TGCGCCAGCAGCACGAATTACAGGGAGACCCAGTACTTC. It encodes CASSTNYRETQYF.